This is a list of T cell receptor beta chains from one sample in a study of T cell changes during pregnancy in multiple sclerosis. The data were produced by immunoSEQ multiplex PCR, yet TCRdb's version contains in-frame clones alone and is incomplete. The sample has fewer than 60,000 clones, 92% seen once. This specimen consisted of CD4+ T cells from peripheral blood mononuclear cells, obtained after pregnancy. The source of these receptors is a female donor with multiple sclerosis, enrolled in a pregnancy study. The CDR3 runs from the conserved cysteine through the conserved F or W. Each record gives: V gene, D gene, J gene, clone size, CDR3 protein, CDR3 DNA. A D gene is named only where the DNA matches it firmly. The size of a clone is reported for some rows only, either as once, few or many, or as a class for expanded clones.

TRBV9	-	TRBJ2-1	-	CASSSRSGAAYNEQFF	TGTGCCAGCAGCTCCCGTAGCGGTGCCGCATACAATGAGCAGTTCTTC
TRBV18	-	TRBJ1-1	-	CASSPYAPGFNAEAFF	TGTGCCAGCTCACCCTACGCCCCAGGGTTTAACGCTGAAGCTTTCTTT
TRBV18	TRBD1	TRBJ2-1	-	CASSPPGQGGRQFF	TGTGCCAGCTCACCCCCGGGACAGGGAGGGCGGCAGTTCTTC
TRBV7-8	-	TRBJ2-5	-	CASSPPLRLNPRETQYF	TGTGCCAGCAGCCCCCCGTTGAGACTAAACCCCAGGGAGACCCAGTACTTC
TRBV7-3	-	TRBJ1-2	once	CASSLLDRNYGYTF	TGTGCCAGCAGCTTACTCGACAGGAACTATGGCTACACCTTC
TRBV7-3	-	TRBJ1-1	-	CASSLGALNTEAFF	TGTGCCAGCAGCTTAGGGGCCCTGAACACTGAAGCTTTCTTT
TRBV11-3	-	TRBJ2-1	-	CASSLGVNPISDEQFF	TGTGCCAGCAGCTTAGGAGTGAACCCTATCTCCGATGAGCAGTTCTTC
TRBV7-2	-	TRBJ1-2	-	CASSPRQGLRNYGYTF	TGTGCCAGCAGCCCCAGGCAGGGGCTCAGGAACTATGGCTACACCTTC
TRBV18	-	TRBJ1-2	once	CASSASGGQYGYTF	TGTGCCAGCTCAGCTTCGGGGGGCCAGTACGGCTACACCTTC
TRBV7-8	TRBD2	TRBJ2-1	-	CASSPGTSGGNEQFF	TGTGCCAGCAGCCCCGGGACTAGCGGGGGAAATGAGCAGTTCTTC
TRBV30	-	TRBJ1-1	-	CAWSRQVNTEAFF	TGTGCCTGGAGCCGACAGGTAAACACTGAAGCTTTCTTT
TRBV7-2	-	TRBJ2-1	-	CASSPGLAPYNEQFF	TGTGCCAGCAGCCCGGGCCTAGCTCCGTACAATGAGCAGTTCTTC
TRBV19	TRBD1	TRBJ1-6	once	CASSTRTGTNSPLHF	TGTGCCAGTAGTACCCGGACAGGGACTAATTCACCCCTCCACTTT
TRBV10-3	-	TRBJ1-5	-	CAISEVTQNQPQHF	TGTGCCATCAGTGAGGTTACCCAGAATCAGCCCCAGCATTTT
TRBV2	-	TRBJ1-2	few	CASQGPSYGYTF	TGTGCCAGCCAGGGGCCTTCATATGGCTACACCTTC
TRBV5-6	TRBD2	TRBJ2-3	-	CASSLIRSGGVTDTQYF	TGTGCCAGCAGCTTGATTAGGAGCGGGGGGGTAACAGATACGCAGTATTTT
TRBV9	TRBD1	TRBJ1-2	-	CASSAQTGPYGYTF	TGTGCCAGCAGCGCCCAGACAGGGCCCTATGGCTACACCTTC
TRBV7-3	-	TRBJ1-2	-	CASSSQGDGYTF	TGTGCCAGCAGCTCGCAGGGCGATGGCTACACCTTC
TRBV13	-	TRBJ1-4	-	CASSPNATNEKLFF	TGTGCCAGCAGCCCTAATGCAACTAATGAAAAACTGTTTTTT
TRBV7-3	-	TRBJ2-3	-	CASSLTVNSGDTQYF	TGTGCCAGCAGCTTAACCGTCAATTCGGGGGATACGCAGTATTTT
TRBV7-2	-	TRBJ1-6	-	CASSFIDAGESPLHF	TGTGCCAGCAGCTTTATTGACGCGGGGGAATCACCCCTCCACTTT
TRBV15	-	TRBJ2-5	-	CATSRDPSGGMTQYF	TGTGCCACCAGCAGAGATCCTTCGGGGGGCATGACCCAGTACTTC